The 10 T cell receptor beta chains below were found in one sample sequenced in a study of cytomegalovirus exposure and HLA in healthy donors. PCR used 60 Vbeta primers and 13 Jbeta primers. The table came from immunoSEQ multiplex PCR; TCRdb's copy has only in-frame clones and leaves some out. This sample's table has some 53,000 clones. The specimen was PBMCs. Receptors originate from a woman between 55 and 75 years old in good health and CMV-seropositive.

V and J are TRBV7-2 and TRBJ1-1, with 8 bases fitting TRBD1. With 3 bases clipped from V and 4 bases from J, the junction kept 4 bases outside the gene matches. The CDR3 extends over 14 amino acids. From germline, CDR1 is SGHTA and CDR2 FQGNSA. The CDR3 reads CASSFTGGSTEAFF. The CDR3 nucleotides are TGTGCCAGCAGCTTTACAGGGGGTAGCACTGAAGCTTTCTTT.

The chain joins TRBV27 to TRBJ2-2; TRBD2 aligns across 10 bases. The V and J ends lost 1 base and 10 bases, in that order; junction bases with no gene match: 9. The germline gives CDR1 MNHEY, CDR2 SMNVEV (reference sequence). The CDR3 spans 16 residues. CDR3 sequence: CASSLWYLAGASELFF. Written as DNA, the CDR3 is TGTGCCAGCAGTTTATGGTATCTAGCGGGGGCCTCGGAGCTGTTTTTT.

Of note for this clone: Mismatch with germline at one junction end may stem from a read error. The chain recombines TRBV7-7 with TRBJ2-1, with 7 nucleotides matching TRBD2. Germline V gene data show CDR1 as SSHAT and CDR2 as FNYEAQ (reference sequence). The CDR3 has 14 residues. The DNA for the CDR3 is TGTGCTAGCAGCCGATCGACTAGCTCCAATGAGCAGTTCTTC. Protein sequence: CASSRSTSSNEQFF.

CDR3: CASSLELGGKLFF. The CDR3 bases are TGTGCCAGCAGTTTAGAATTGGGGGGGAAACTGTTTTTT. The chain is built from TRBV28 and TRBJ1-4, with D perhaps matching TRBD1 (5 bases). The CDR3 contains 13 residues. Deletions cut 2 bases from V and 11 bases from J, with 12 bases between. Germline assignment: CDR1 MDHEN and CDR2 SYDVKM. The variable domain in full, with the rest retrieved from reference TRBV28 and TRBJ1-4, is DVKVTQSSRYLVKRTGEKVFLECVQDMDHENMFWYRQDPGLGLRLIYFSYDVKMKEKGDIPEGYSVSREKKERFSLILESASTNQTSMYLCASSLELGGKLFFGSGTQLSVL.

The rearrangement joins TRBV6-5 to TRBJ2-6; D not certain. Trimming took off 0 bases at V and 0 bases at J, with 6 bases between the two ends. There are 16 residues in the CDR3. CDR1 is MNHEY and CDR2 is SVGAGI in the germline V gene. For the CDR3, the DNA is TGTGCCAGCAGTTACTCAATACTCTCTGGGGCCAACGTCCTGACTTTC. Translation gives CASSYSILSGANVLTF.

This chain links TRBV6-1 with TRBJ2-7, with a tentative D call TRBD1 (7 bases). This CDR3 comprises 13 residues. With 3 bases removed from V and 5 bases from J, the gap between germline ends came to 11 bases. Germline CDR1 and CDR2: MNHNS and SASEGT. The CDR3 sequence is CASSETGRHEQYF. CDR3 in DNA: TGTGCCAGCAGTGAGACAGGGAGGCACGAGCAGTACTTC.

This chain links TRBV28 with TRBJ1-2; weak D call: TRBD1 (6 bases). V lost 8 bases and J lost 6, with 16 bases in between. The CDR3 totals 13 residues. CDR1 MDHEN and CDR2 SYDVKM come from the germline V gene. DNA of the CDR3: TGTGCCAGCGGAGGGGAGGGGGTGAATGGCTACACCTTC. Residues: CASGGEGVNGYTF.

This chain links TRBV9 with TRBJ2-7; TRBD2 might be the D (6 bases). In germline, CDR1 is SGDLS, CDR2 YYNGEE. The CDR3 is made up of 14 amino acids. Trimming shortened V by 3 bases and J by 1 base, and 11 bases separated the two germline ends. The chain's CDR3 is CASSGEAGSYEQYF. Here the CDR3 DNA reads TGTGCCAGCAGCGGGGAGGCAGGATCCTACGAGCAGTACTTC.

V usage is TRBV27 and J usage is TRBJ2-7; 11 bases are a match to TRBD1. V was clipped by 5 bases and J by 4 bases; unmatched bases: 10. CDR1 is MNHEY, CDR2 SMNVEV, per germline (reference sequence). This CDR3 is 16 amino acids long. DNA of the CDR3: TGTGCCAGCAGTGCTCTGCGGACAGGGGGCAAGTACGAGCAGTACTTC. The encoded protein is CASSALRTGGKYEQYF.

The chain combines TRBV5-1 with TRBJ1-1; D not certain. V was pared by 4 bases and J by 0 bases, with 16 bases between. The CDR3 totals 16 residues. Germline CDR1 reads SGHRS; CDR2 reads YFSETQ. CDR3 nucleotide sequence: TGCGCCAGCAGCCTTCGAGGCGGGTTCGTGAACACTGAAGCTTTCTTT. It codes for CASSLRGGFVNTEAFF.